The rows below give T cell receptor beta chains drawn from one sample of a study of T cell changes during pregnancy in multiple sclerosis. Sequencing was performed with immunoSEQ multiplex PCR; in TCRdb, only in-frame clones are kept and a portion is missing. The sample records 90,000 or so clones, more than 90% being singletons. This specimen consisted of peripheral blood, obtained in the first trimester of pregnancy. The origin of the receptors is a female donor with multiple sclerosis, enrolled in a pregnancy study. Both conserved end residues are part of each CDR3. A D gene is named only where the DNA matches it firmly. Only part of the rows carry a size: once, few, many, or a class if the clone is expanded.

v_call,clone_size,j_call,d_call,cdr3_aa,cdr3_nt
TRBV6-4,-,TRBJ2-3,-,CASSSGQFTDTQYF,TGTGCCAGCAGTTCGGGACAATTCACAGATACGCAGTATTTT
TRBV5-1,-,TRBJ2-6,TRBD1,CATAPGQGAGGPGANVLTF,TGCGCCACTGCGCCGGGACAGGGGGCCGGAGGGCCTGGGGCCAACGTCCTGACTTTC
TRBV15,-,TRBJ2-3,-,CATSRRLGRGHTDTQYF,TGTGCCACCAGCAGACGCCTAGGGAGGGGACACACAGATACGCAGTATTTT
TRBV28,-,TRBJ1-2,TRBD1,CASSPGTGVISNYGYTF,TGTGCCAGCAGTCCAGGGACAGGGGTTATTTCGAACTATGGCTACACCTTC
TRBV7-3,-,TRBJ2-1,TRBD2,CASSLMATSGYNEQFF,TGTGCCAGCAGCTTAATGGCGACTAGCGGCTACAATGAGCAGTTCTTC
TRBV27,-,TRBJ2-7,TRBD1,CASSWTGSSYEQYF,TGTGCCAGCAGTTGGACAGGGAGCTCCTACGAGCAGTACTTC
TRBV10-3,-,TRBJ2-3,-,CAISYSSADTQYF,TGTGCCATCAGCTACTCTTCTGCAGATACGCAGTATTTT
TRBV7-9,-,TRBJ2-7,-,CASSSPSGGVNEQYF,TGTGCCAGCAGCTCCCCTTCCGGGGGAGTGAACGAGCAGTACTTC
TRBV18,-,TRBJ2-1,-,CASSRGQPSSYNEQFF,TGTGCCAGCTCACGAGGACAGCCGAGCTCCTACAATGAGCAGTTCTTC
TRBV7-2,-,TRBJ2-7,TRBD1,CASSLGTQGVGYEQYF,TGTGCCAGCAGCTTAGGTACACAGGGGGTTGGCTACGAGCAGTACTTC
TRBV28,-,TRBJ2-5,TRBD2,CASTSGGLKQETQYF,TGTGCCAGCACTTCGGGGGGATTGAAGCAAGAGACCCAGTACTTC
TRBV11-2,-,TRBJ2-5,TRBD2,CASTRGLADETQYF,TGTGCCAGCACCAGGGGACTAGCTGACGAGACCCAGTACTTC
TRBV5-5,-,TRBJ1-1,TRBD1,CACGRDRKFEAFF,TGTGCCTGCGGAAGGGACAGAAAGTTTGAAGCTTTCTTT
TRBV10-2,-,TRBJ1-5,TRBD1,CASREGQVGQPQHF,TGCGCCAGCAGGGAAGGACAGGTTGGACAGCCCCAGCATTTT
TRBV5-1,-,TRBJ2-7,TRBD1,CASSSRQGQSEQYF,TGCGCCAGCAGCTCCAGACAGGGCCAGAGCGAGCAGTACTTC
TRBV9,-,TRBJ2-7,-,CASSVGVGALYEQYF,TGTGCCAGCAGCGTAGGGGTGGGAGCCCTCTACGAGCAGTACTTC
TRBV6-6,-,TRBJ1-2,TRBD1,CASSYAQTGMDGYTF,TGTGCCAGCAGTTACGCCCAGACAGGGATGGATGGCTACACCTTC
TRBV30,few,TRBJ1-1,TRBD1,CAWSVQGAGEAFF,TGTGCCTGGAGTGTACAGGGGGCCGGTGAAGCTTTCTTT
TRBV30,-,TRBJ2-2,-,CAWSFGGTGELFF,TGTGCCTGGAGTTTCGGAGGCACCGGGGAGCTGTTTTTT
TRBV6-1,-,TRBJ2-1,-,CASSSGWAYNEQFF,TGTGCCAGCAGTAGCGGGTGGGCCTACAATGAGCAGTTCTTC
TRBV27,-,TRBJ1-1,-,CASLPRGGARNTEAFF,TGTGCCAGCCTACCACGGGGGGGGGCTAGGAACACTGAAGCTTTCTTT
TRBV11-3,-,TRBJ2-1,TRBD2,CASSASLGRAGGGNNEQFF,TGTGCCAGCAGCGCCTCCCTGGGGAGAGCGGGAGGGGGGAACAATGAGCAGTTCTTC
TRBV6-1,-,TRBJ1-3,-,CASSEVGLGAVGNTIYF,TGTGCCAGCAGTGAGGTGGGGCTGGGGGCCGTAGGAAACACCATATATTTT
TRBV30,-,TRBJ2-2,-,CAWGALLNTGELFF,TGTGCCTGGGGGGCGCTTTTAAACACCGGGGAGCTGTTTTTT
TRBV29-1,-,TRBJ2-2,-,CSVVGTRDTGELFF,TGCAGCGTTGTGGGTACTAGGGACACCGGGGAGCTGTTTTTT
TRBV2,-,TRBJ2-4,-,CASSVNVAGSKNIQYF,TGTGCCAGCAGTGTAAATGTTGCGGGGTCCAAAAACATTCAGTACTTC
TRBV10-3,-,TRBJ2-7,TRBD2,CAIRGLAGVYEQYF,TGTGCCATCAGGGGACTAGCGGGGGTCTACGAGCAGTACTTC
TRBV30,once,TRBJ2-1,-,CAWRTFGEQFF,TGTGCCTGGAGGACTTTCGGGGAGCAGTTCTTC
TRBV10-2,-,TRBJ2-7,-,CASSLEITYEQYF,TGCGCCAGCAGTTTGGAGATAACCTACGAGCAGTACTTC
TRBV28,-,TRBJ1-3,-,CASSSGNTIYF,TGTGCCAGCAGTTCGGGAAACACCATATATTTT
TRBV5-1,-,TRBJ1-2,-,CASSLYRAPEYGYTF,TGCGCCAGCAGCTTATACAGGGCCCCGGAGTATGGCTACACCTTC
TRBV29-1,-,TRBJ1-1,TRBD1,CSTLPTGGEAFF,TGCAGCACCTTGCCGACAGGGGGCGAAGCTTTCTTT
TRBV19,-,TRBJ1-1,-,CASSIWGGNTEAFF,TGTGCCAGTAGTATTTGGGGGGGGAACACTGAAGCTTTCTTT
TRBV18,-,TRBJ2-7,TRBD1,CASSLDRGPYEQYF,TGTGCCAGCTCATTGGACAGGGGGCCCTACGAGCAGTACTTC
TRBV5-8,once,TRBJ2-7,-,CASSFLQGYEQYF,TGTGCCAGCAGCTTTTTGCAGGGCTACGAGCAGTACTTC
TRBV30,few,TRBJ1-5,-,CAWSVQSNQPQHF,TGTGCCTGGAGTGTACAGAGCAATCAGCCCCAGCATTTT
TRBV27,-,TRBJ1-2,-,CASSGGLGDGYTF,TGTGCCAGCAGTGGCGGGTTGGGAGATGGCTACACCTTC
TRBV5-4,-,TRBJ2-1,TRBD2,CASSPPGLAGGGDYNEQFF,TGTGCCAGCAGCCCACCGGGACTAGCGGGAGGCGGGGATTACAATGAGCAGTTCTTC
TRBV7-8,-,TRBJ2-3,-,CASSSRSGITSTDTQYF,TGTGCCAGCAGCTCGCGTTCAGGGATTACTAGCACAGATACGCAGTATTTT
TRBV19,-,TRBJ2-1,TRBD2,CASSIGSGLAARVYNEQFF,TGTGCCAGTAGTATAGGATCGGGACTAGCGGCAAGAGTCTACAATGAGCAGTTCTTC
TRBV30,-,TRBJ2-3,-,CAWSVRRGTDTQYF,TGTGCCTGGAGTGTACGCAGGGGTACGGATACGCAGTATTTT
TRBV5-4,-,TRBJ1-5,TRBD1,CASRIQGAGNQPQHF,TGTGCCAGCAGGATACAGGGGGCAGGCAATCAGCCCCAGCATTTT
TRBV7-9,-,TRBJ2-7,-,CASSPRRAYEQYF,TGTGCCAGCAGCCCCCGCCGCGCGTACGAGCAGTACTTC
TRBV5-1,-,TRBJ2-1,-,CASSLGGVRDEQFF,TGCGCCAGCAGCTTGGGAGGCGTACGCGATGAGCAGTTCTTC
TRBV19,-,TRBJ1-5,-,CASSSGPGIHQPQHF,TGTGCCAGTAGCTCCGGGCCAGGGATTCATCAGCCCCAGCATTTT
TRBV10-1,-,TRBJ1-5,-,CANSTALEPQHF,TGCGCCAACTCGACAGCCCTGGAGCCCCAGCATTTT
TRBV5-1,-,TRBJ2-3,-,CASRLNTQYF,TGCGCCAGCCGACTGAATACGCAGTATTTT
TRBV6-1,few,TRBJ2-7,TRBD2,CASSDLSGSSYEQYF,TGTGCCAGCAGTGACCTTAGCGGGAGTTCGTACGAGCAGTACTTC
TRBV11-2,-,TRBJ2-7,TRBD1,CASSSLRDRGAEYF,TGTGCCAGCAGCTCTCTCCGGGACAGGGGCGCGGAGTACTTC
TRBV29-1,-,TRBJ2-1,-,CSAGESRGGLNYNEQFF,TGCAGCGCCGGGGAATCGAGGGGAGGCCTTAATTACAATGAGCAGTTCTTC
TRBV27,-,TRBJ1-5,TRBD1,CASSPRGQVFADTIAPQHF,TGTGCCAGCAGTCCGCGGGGACAGGTATTTGCGGACACAATTGCGCCCCAGCATTTT
TRBV9,-,TRBJ1-1,TRBD1,CASSRTGGLNTEAFF,TGTGCCAGCAGCAGGACAGGGGGGTTGAACACTGAAGCTTTCTTT
TRBV28,-,TRBJ2-7,-,CASSPQGDEQYF,TGTGCCAGCAGTCCCCAAGGGGATGAGCAGTACTTC
TRBV6-1,-,TRBJ2-7,-,CASSDVRNYEQYF,TGTGCCAGCAGTGATGTCAGAAACTACGAGCAGTACTTC
TRBV12-5,few,TRBJ1-3,-,CASARGAGNTIYF,TGTGCTAGTGCAAGGGGTGCGGGAAACACCATATATTTT
TRBV19,-,TRBJ1-5,-,CATKGGNSNQPQHF,TGTGCCACCAAGGGGGGGAATAGCAATCAGCCCCAGCATTTT
TRBV5-1,-,TRBJ2-3,-,CASSIHTDTQYF,TGCGCCAGCAGCATACACACAGATACGCAGTATTTT
TRBV9,-,TRBJ2-1,TRBD2,CASSGKSGSSYNEQFF,TGTGCCAGCAGCGGGAAGAGCGGGAGCTCCTACAATGAGCAGTTCTTC
TRBV7-9,-,TRBJ2-5,-,CASSLVSQETQYF,TGTGCCAGCAGCCTAGTGAGCCAAGAGACCCAGTACTTC